The 19 T cell receptor beta chains below all came from one sample that was sequenced in a study of T cells in Graves' hyperthyroidism and ophthalmopathy. TCR beta CDR3 region amplification was performed from RNA transcripts. The TCR CDR3 was amplified in a first-round RT-PCR using the HTBI primer set. TCRdb passed the multiplex PCR reads through MiXCR, listing each CDR3 protein once. The sample contains 300,000 to 450,000 distinct CDR3 sequences, approximately 25% of which appear only once. Material: blood. These receptors were collected from a man aged 45-60 years with Graves' hyperthyroidism.

This clonotype has a count of ten or more. V is TRBV12-3 or TRBV12-4 and J is TRBJ2-4; D is possibly TRBD1 (5 bases). The CDR3 is 12 amino acids. Trimming cost V 5 bases and J 9 bases, with 11 bases left between them. This chain's CDR3 is CASSPTRVIQYF. The CDR3 bases are TGTGCCAGCAGTCCCACCAGGGTCATTCAGTACTTC.

The chain uses TRBV27 and TRBJ2-7; D is perhaps TRBD1 or TRBD2 (5 bases each). CDR1 and CDR2 (germline): MNHEY, SMNVEV (reference sequence). V was cut by 6 bases and J by 0 bases, with 9 bases left in between. This CDR3 is 13 amino acids long. The CDR3 loop reads CASSRDASYEQYF. CDR3 in DNA: TGTGCCAGCAGCCGGGACGCCTCCTACGAGCAGTACTTC.

This clonotype was detected only a few times. This chain links TRBV19 with TRBJ1-1; a weak D match, TRBD1 (5 bases). The CDR3 is 15 residues long. The V and J ends lost 10 bases and 0 bases respectively, with 18 bases between them. Per germline, CDR1 LNHDA and CDR2 SQIVND (reference sequence). CDR3 nucleotides: TGTGCCACAAACTCGATTGGGACCGTGAACACTGAAGCTTTCTTT. Encoded protein: CATNSIGTVNTEAFF.

The genes are TRBV28 and TRBJ2-7; TRBD1 might be the D (5 bases). V was clipped by 11 bases and J by 1 base, with 15 bases between them. CDR1 is MDHEN, CDR2 SYDVKM, per germline. The length of the CDR3 is 13 residues. The CDR3 is CARLHRSSYEQYF. DNA for the CDR3: TGTGCCCGCCTACACAGGTCTTCCTACGAGCAGTACTTC.

This clonotype was found many times. The chain recombines TRBV5-1 with TRBJ2-1; 16 bases line up with TRBD2. After removal of 3 bases from V and 4 bases from J, the junction contained 7 bases not matched to a gene. The CDR3 is made up of 18 amino acids. Germline V gene data show CDR1 as SGHRS and CDR2 as YFSETQ. The CDR3 nucleotides are TGCGCCAGCAGCTCGGGGACTAGCGGGAGGGCGCGGTACAATGAGCAGTTCTTC. This codes for CASSSGTSGRARYNEQFF.

This clonotype was seen more than once but under ten times. This sequence joins TRBV19 and TRBJ2-1; TRBD2 matches 10 bases. CDR1 is LNHDA, CDR2 SQIVND, per germline (reference sequence). The CDR3 runs 18 residues. J lost 6 bases, V lost 2 bases, and 13 bases had no gene match. The CDR3 bases are TGTGCCAGTAGTATATCTTTTAGCGGGAGGACCAGCTTCAATGAGCAGTTCTTC. The encoded protein is CASSISFSGRTSFNEQFF.

J is TRBJ2-1 and V is TRBV5-1; 8 nucleotides match TRBD1. From germline, CDR1 is SGHRS and CDR2 YFSETQ. V shed 3 bases, J shed 5 bases, and the junction held 7 bases outside the gene matches. The CDR3 totals 15 residues. The CDR3 region has the DNA TGCGCCAGCAGCTCCAGGACAGGGAGTAACAATGAGCAGTTCTTC. Its protein product is CASSSRTGSNNEQFF.

This clonotype has ten or more counts. The chain is built from TRBV2 and TRBJ2-3, with D possibly TRBD2 on 5 matching bases. There are 14 residues in the CDR3. Per the germline V gene, CDR1 is SNHLY and CDR2 is FYNNEI. The ends were cut back, 6 bases at V and 4 bases at J, with 14 bases in the middle. CDR3 nucleotides: TGTGCCAGCAGGGCGGCTAGCAGCGCAGATACGCAGTATTTT. Translated: CASRAASSADTQYF. Combining the CDR3 with reference TRBV2 and TRBJ2-3 gives the whole variable domain EPEVTQTPSHQVTQMGQEVILRCVPISNHLYFYWYRQILGQKVEFLVSFYNNEISEKSEIFDDQFSVERPDGSNFTLKIRSTKLEDSAMYFCASRAASSADTQYFGPGTRLTVL.

This clonotype has more than one count but fewer than ten. Sequence at one end of the junction differs from germline and may be a read error. J is TRBJ2-5 and V is TRBV7-2; no reliable D call. The CDR3 loop spans 15 amino acids. Germline V gene sequence: CDR1 SGHTA, CDR2 FQGNSA. The CDR3 here is CASSLVLSSQEAQYF. The CDR3 DNA reads as TGTGCCAGCAGCTTAGTGCTTAGCTCTCAAGAGGCCCAGTACTTC.

This rearrangement joins TRBV6-1 to TRBJ1-2; D gene unclear. This CDR3 contains 14 residues. V was cut by 6 bases and J by 0 bases, with 11 bases left in between. The germline gives CDR1 MNHNS, CDR2 SASEGT. CDR3 sequence (DNA): TGTGCCAGCAGGGAGTACAGAGCTAACTATGGCTACACCTTC. Protein sequence: CASREYRANYGYTF.

The rearrangement uses TRBV5-1 and TRBJ2-3; TRBD1 matches at 10 bases. Trimming removed 4 bases from V and 1 base from J; junction bases left unmatched: 9. Per the germline V gene, CDR1 is SGHRS and CDR2 is YFSETQ. This CDR3 comprises 17 residues. The CDR3 loop reads CASSETGGAYGTDTQYF. The CDR3 nucleotides read TGCGCCAGCAGCGAGACAGGGGGCGCATATGGCACAGATACGCAGTATTTT.

The chain combines TRBV27 with TRBJ2-7; D is tentatively TRBD1 or TRBD2 (5 bases each). The germline V and J ends were trimmed by 2 bases and 2 bases, with 13 bases remaining between them. The CDR3 covers 15 residues. CDR1 is MNHEY, CDR2 SMNVEV, per germline (reference sequence). The CDR3 here is CASSLRSGTPYEQYF. DNA for the CDR3: TGTGCCAGCAGTTTACGGTCAGGGACCCCCTACGAGCAGTACTTC.

This clonotype was seen repeatedly, ten times or more. The chain combines TRBV6-1 with TRBJ2-7, with D possibly being TRBD2 (6 bases). V was cut by 1 base and J by 0 bases, with 10 bases left in between. Germline CDR1 reads MNHNS; CDR2 reads SASEGT. The CDR3 totals 15 residues. The CDR3 region is CASSEGGGNSYEQYF. The CDR3 nucleotides are TGTGCCAGCAGTGAAGGAGGCGGGAACTCCTACGAGCAGTACTTC.

This clonotype turned up a few times. The chain couples TRBV20-1 to TRBJ2-7; 7 nucleotides match TRBD1. The CDR3 extends over 14 amino acids. Germline trimming cut 1 base from V and 0 bases from J; bases unmatched to any gene: 3. Germline CDR1 reads DFQATT; CDR2 reads SNEGSKA (reference sequence). The CDR3: CSARGQGNSYEQYF. The DNA for the CDR3 is TGCAGTGCTAGAGGACAGGGAAACTCCTACGAGCAGTACTTC.

This clonotype was recorded at least ten times. The chain is built from TRBV7-9 and TRBJ2-1; TRBD1 matches 9 bases. The CDR3 is 15 residues long. Unmatched junction bases numbered 8, after V lost 5 bases and J lost 6 bases. CDR1 SEHNR and CDR2 FQNEAQ come from the germline V gene (reference sequence). CDR3 DNA sequence: TGTGCCAGCAGCCCAGGGGGGACAGGGCCCAATGAGCAGTTCTTC. As protein: CASSPGGTGPNEQFF.

This clonotype was seen at least ten times. V gene TRBV29-1 combines with J gene TRBJ2-7; D ambiguous. The CDR3 extends over 13 amino acids. The V gene's germline CDR1 is SQVTM and CDR2 ANQGSEA. V shed 3 bases and J shed 5 bases, with 14 bases lying between them. This CDR3 reads CSVEATNPNEQYF. The CDR3 coding sequence is TGCAGCGTTGAGGCCACCAACCCCAACGAGCAGTACTTC.

The genes are TRBV5-6 and TRBJ2-7; 8 bases fit TRBD1. The germline gives CDR1 SGHDT, CDR2 YYEEEE. The CDR3 is 12 amino acids. V gave up 2 bases and J gave up 6 bases; unmatched junction bases: 1. The CDR3 spells CASSFTGGEQYF. CDR3 nucleotides: TGTGCCAGCAGCTTTACAGGGGGCGAGCAGTACTTC.

The sample holds a few counts of this clonotype. This chain joins TRBV7-2 and TRBJ2-7; no firm D call. The CDR3 runs to 14 residues. The V end was cut by 1 base, the J end by 1 base, with 8 bases between. The germline V gene has CDR1 SGHTA and CDR2 FQGNSA. Here the CDR3 reads CASSLDFISYEQYF. The CDR3 DNA reads as TGTGCCAGCAGCTTAGACTTCATTTCCTACGAGCAGTACTTC.

A few counts support this clonotype. V gene TRBV20-1 combines with J gene TRBJ1-1; the D is unclear. The CDR3 has 12 residues. The ends were cut back, 7 bases at V and 0 bases at J, with 9 bases in the middle. Germline V CDR1 and CDR2: DFQATT, SNEGSKA (reference sequence). The CDR3 protein is CSVNRLNTEAFF. CDR3 nucleotides: TGCAGTGTTAACAGATTGAACACTGAAGCTTTCTTT.